Presented here are 26 T cell receptor beta chains from one specimen sequenced in a study of CD8 T cells in ankylosing spondylitis. Via MiXCR, TCRdb re-called the 5' RACE reads, giving one row per CDR3 protein. The data show 130,000 to 150,000 distinct CDR3 sequences, roughly 8% seen once. The sample taken for sequencing was synovial fluid, either unsorted or a sorted T cell fraction (not recorded which). Receptor source: a male donor with ankylosing spondylitis.

In its sample, this clonotype was seen many times. The chain combines TRBV12-3 or TRBV12-4 with TRBJ2-3, with TRBD1 identical over 11 bases. The CDR3 has 15 residues. The V and J ends lost 7 bases and 4 bases, in that order; junction bases with no gene match: 7. CDR3 DNA sequence: TGTGCCAGCACCGACTTGGACAGGGGGCCAGATACGCAGTATTTT. Translating gives CASTDLDRGPDTQYF.

This clonotype was detected many times. This chain uses TRBV6-1 with TRBJ1-1; D perhaps matches TRBD1 (6 bases). Per germline, CDR1 MNHNS and CDR2 SASEGT. With 4 bases removed from V and 1 base from J, the gap between germline ends came to 10 bases. The CDR3 extends over 14 amino acids. CDR3 amino acids: CASSVARGNTEAFF. The CDR3, as DNA: TGTGCCAGCAGTGTTGCCAGGGGGAACACTGAAGCTTTCTTT.

The rearrangement joins TRBV6-5 to TRBJ2-2; D is possibly TRBD1 or TRBD2 (5 bases each). Germline CDR1 reads MNHEY; CDR2 reads SVGAGI. Trimming left V 2 bases short and J 8 bases short, with 21 bases between. The CDR3 runs to 17 residues. The CDR3 nucleotides are TGTGCCAGCAGTTACGGGATACCAGGGTTCAGGAGGGGGGAGCTGTTTTTT. Amino acid sequence: CASSYGIPGFRRGELFF.

The gene calls are TRBV20-1 and TRBJ1-2; 7 nucleotides align to TRBD1. The CDR3 runs 14 residues. Trimming took 1 base from V and 2 from J; bases not matched to a gene: 4. CDR1 and CDR2 (germline): DFQATT, SNEGSKA (reference sequence). The CDR3 DNA reads TGCAGTGCTAGAGCCGGACAGGCGAACTATGGCTACACCTTC. It encodes CSARAGQANYGYTF.

The J gene is TRBJ2-3, the V gene TRBV28; 7 nucleotides match TRBD1. The CDR3 runs to 12 residues. CDR1 is MDHEN, CDR2 SYDVKM, per germline. J was trimmed by 9 bases and V by 6 bases; bases with no gene match: 6. The CDR3 DNA is TGTGCCAGCAGACTGAGACAGGGAACGCAGTATTTT. This codes for CASRLRQGTQYF.

This clonotype was recorded many times. The chain joins TRBV4-3 to TRBJ2-1; 8 bases line up with TRBD2. The CDR3 is 17 residues long. From germline, CDR1 is LGHNA and CDR2 YSLEER. The junction had 16 bases not matched to a gene; V was cut back by 7 bases and J by 5 bases. This chain's CDR3 is CASKMGPAGGSDNEQFF. The CDR3 nucleotides are TGCGCCAGCAAAATGGGTCCGGCGGGAGGTTCCGACAATGAGCAGTTCTTC.

The chain links TRBV12-5 to TRBJ2-1; perhaps D is TRBD1 or TRBD2 (6 bases each). There are 22 residues in the CDR3. V was cut by 0 bases and J by 0 bases, with 27 bases left in between. Germline CDR1 is LGHNT and CDR2 is FRNRAP. The CDR3 is CASGLVYIRGPGVINSYNEQFF. In DNA, the CDR3 is TGTGCTAGTGGTTTGGTCTATATTCGGGGGCCTGGCGTAATTAACTCCTACAATGAGCAGTTCTTC. Using reference TRBV12-5 and TRBJ2-1 for the parts outside the CDR3, the full variable domain is DARVTQTPRHKVTEMGQEVTMRCQPILGHNTVFWYRQTMMQGLELLAYFRNRAPLDDSGMPKDRFSAEMPDATLATLKIQPSEPRDSAVYFCASGLVYIRGPGVINSYNEQFFGPGTRLTVL.

This clonotype was detected many times. The rearrangement links TRBV4-1 to TRBJ2-3; 8 bases match TRBD2. Trimming cost V 1 base and J 0 bases; bases outside gene matches: 3. The CDR3 length is 16 residues. The germline V gene encodes CDR1 MGHRA and CDR2 YSYEKL. The CDR3 spells CASSQVAGKSTDTQYF. CDR3 sequence (DNA): TGCGCCAGCAGCCAAGTAGCGGGGAAAAGCACAGATACGCAGTATTTT.

This clonotype has ten or more counts. The chain links TRBV7-2 to TRBJ2-3, with TRBD2 identical over 10 bases. The CDR3 consists of 16 residues. Per the germline V gene, CDR1 is SGHTA and CDR2 is FQGNSA. J gave up 1 base and V 4 bases, and 5 bases lay outside the gene matches. Here the CDR3 reads CASSSAGGPGTDTQYF. As DNA, the CDR3 is TGTGCCAGCAGCTCAGCGGGGGGGCCGGGCACAGATACGCAGTATTTT. Complete variable domain (other parts from reference TRBV7-2 and TRBJ2-3): GAGVSQSPSNKVTEKGKDVELRCDPISGHTALYWYRQSLGQGLEFLIYFQGNSAPDKSGLPSDRFSAERTGGSVSTLTIQRTQQEDSAVYLCASSSAGGPGTDTQYFGPGTRLTVL.

This chain uses TRBV20-1 with TRBJ2-7; D gene unclear. The CDR3 covers 13 residues. The V end lost 4 bases, the J end lost 0 bases, and 10 bases lay between the germline ends. Germline CDR1 DFQATT, CDR2 SNEGSKA (reference sequence). CDR3 loop: CSAKRDFSYEQYF. The CDR3 DNA reads as TGCAGTGCTAAGAGAGACTTCTCCTACGAGCAGTACTTC.

This clonotype has only a few counts. The chain carries TRBV3-1 and TRBJ1-1; 8 nucleotides match TRBD1. Losses at the gene ends were 3 bases for V and 2 bases for J; bases not matched to a gene: 8. Germline lookup yields CDR1 LGHDT and CDR2 YNNKEL (reference sequence). The CDR3 is made up of 16 amino acids. This CDR3 reads CASSQHPGQANTEAFF. DNA of the CDR3: TGTGCCAGCAGCCAGCATCCGGGACAGGCTAACACTGAAGCTTTCTTT.

At least ten counts were recorded for this clonotype. The chain employs TRBV20-1 and TRBJ1-2; D may be TRBD1 (6 bases). This CDR3 region has 12 residues. Trimming cost V 3 bases and J 7 bases, with 12 bases left between them. Germline CDR1 and CDR2: DFQATT and SNEGSKA (reference sequence). As DNA, the CDR3 is TGCAGTGCTAGGCCGACAGGACCTGGCTACACCTTC. Its translation: CSARPTGPGYTF.

The V gene is TRBV4-2, the J gene TRBJ2-7, with 7 positions matching TRBD2. This CDR3 spans 17 amino acids. V lost 3 bases, J lost 3 bases, and 14 bases stayed unmatched. CDR1 and CDR2 (germline): LGHNA, YNFKEQ. Written as DNA, the CDR3 is TGTGCCAGCAGCCACCCCAAGGGAGGGGCTGGGTTCTACGAGCAGTACTTC. Protein sequence: CASSHPKGGAGFYEQYF.

This clonotype was seen many times. The rearrangement links TRBV10-3 to TRBJ2-5, with unresolved D. This CDR3 contains 12 residues. V lost 2 bases and J lost 4, with 5 bases in between. The germline CDR1 and CDR2 sequences are ENHRY and SYGVKD. The DNA for the CDR3 is TGTGCCATCAGTGAGGTCGGAGAGACCCAGTACTTC. Protein sequence: CAISEVGETQYF.

The V gene is TRBV11-2, the J gene TRBJ1-2; 8 nucleotides agree with TRBD1. V lost 5 bases and J lost 2; bases outside the gene matches: 4. Germline V gene sequence: CDR1 SGHAT, CDR2 FQNNGV. This CDR3 spans 14 amino acids. For the CDR3, the DNA is TGTGCCAGCAGCGCGGACAGGGTGAACTATGGCTACACCTTC. Protein sequence: CASSADRVNYGYTF.

This clonotype was detected ten times or more. J is TRBJ1-6 and V is TRBV3-1, with D tentatively TRBD1 (6 bases). V was cut by 4 bases and J by 12 bases, with 13 bases left in between. Germline values: CDR1 LGHDT, CDR2 YNNKEL (reference sequence). This CDR3 spans 13 amino acids. CDR3 nucleotide sequence: TGTGCCAGCAGCCCCCACAGGGTAGGACCCCTCCACTTT. This codes for CASSPHRVGPLHF.

At least ten counts were recorded for this clonotype. The V and J genes are TRBV5-1 and TRBJ1-1; 9 bases are a match to TRBD1. The junction had 7 bases not matched to a gene; V was cut back by 1 base and J by 6 bases. CDR3 length: 15 amino acids. Germline CDR1 is SGHRS and CDR2 is YFSETQ. The CDR3 nucleotides read TGCGCCAGCAGCTTGAGGGGACAGGGAGGTTCTGAAGCTTTCTTT. Translating it yields CASSLRGQGGSEAFF.

This clonotype was seen at least ten times. The rearrangement joins TRBV12-3 or TRBV12-4 to TRBJ2-1, with 8 bases that match TRBD1. This CDR3 is 16 amino acids long. The V gene end was trimmed by 4 bases and the J gene end by 6 bases; junction bases not matched to a gene: 11. The CDR3 loop is CASSSPLTGVINEQFF. The CDR3 nucleotides are TGTGCCAGCAGTTCCCCCTTGACAGGGGTAATCAATGAGCAGTTCTTC.

J is TRBJ1-1 and V is TRBV20-1; D not resolved. Germline loops: CDR1 DFQATT, CDR2 SNEGSKA (reference sequence). The CDR3 runs 13 residues. Trimming removed 7 bases at V and 0 bases at J, with 12 bases between. In DNA form, the CDR3 reads TGCAGTGGCTTCCAACAGATGAACACTGAAGCTTTCTTT. Protein sequence: CSGFQQMNTEAFF.

Many counts were recorded for this clonotype. The chain recombines TRBV18 with TRBJ2-7; 11 bases are a match to TRBD2. This CDR3 region has 19 residues. With 3 bases clipped from V and 0 bases from J, the junction kept 13 bases outside the gene matches. Germline V gene lookup returns CDR1 KGHSH and CDR2 LQKENI. CDR3 bases: TGTGCCAGCTCACCTCCGACTAGCGGGGTTCAACTGAGCTCCTACGAGCAGTACTTC. Translation: CASSPPTSGVQLSSYEQYF. The full variable domain, with the rest looked up from reference TRBV18 and TRBJ2-7, is NAGVMQNPRHLVRRRGQEARLRCSPMKGHSHVYWYRQLPEEGLKFMVYLQKENIIDESGMPKERFSAEFPKEGPSILRIQQVVRGDSAAYFCASSPPTSGVQLSSYEQYFGPGTRLTVT.

Ten or more counts support this clonotype. This chain connects TRBV27 to TRBJ2-2; D uncertain. Germline V gives CDR1 MNHEY, CDR2 SMNVEV (reference sequence). The length of the CDR3 is 13 residues. The V gene lost 6 bases and the J gene lost 1 base, with 6 bases spanning the gap. CDR3 DNA: TGTGCCAGCAGCTACAAGAACACCGGGGAGCTGTTTTTT. This codes for CASSYKNTGELFF.

This clonotype was counted between two and nine times. The V gene is TRBV20-1, the J gene TRBJ1-1; perhaps TRBD1 as D (5 bases). CDR1 DFQATT and CDR2 SNEGSKA come from the germline V gene (reference sequence). There are 14 residues in the CDR3. V lost 5 bases, J lost 4 bases, and 17 bases lay in between. CDR3 sequence: CSAPLPRGITEAFF. The CDR3 region has the DNA TGCAGTGCTCCCCTGCCCCGGGGGATCACTGAAGCTTTCTTT.

In its sample, this clonotype was seen many times. This chain connects TRBV3-1 to TRBJ1-5; no definite D call. CDR3 length: 13 residues. Germline values: CDR1 LGHDT, CDR2 YNNKEL (reference sequence). V was pared by 0 bases and J by 5 bases, with 5 bases between. The CDR3 reads CASSQDPDQPQHF. The CDR3, as DNA: TGTGCCAGCAGCCAAGATCCCGATCAGCCCCAGCATTTT.

The sample holds a few counts of this clonotype. CDR3 amino acids: CASSLVGSGGRELFF. For the CDR3, the DNA is TGTGCCAGCAGCTTAGTCGGTAGCGGGGGACGGGAGCTGTTTTTT. The J gene is TRBJ2-2, the V gene TRBV7-9; the match to TRBD2 covers 9 bases. The CDR3 length is 15 residues. V lost 1 base, J lost 9 bases, and 6 bases stayed unmatched. The germline V gene encodes CDR1 SEHNR and CDR2 FQNEAQ (reference sequence).

This clonotype has ten or more counts. The chain joins TRBV28 to TRBJ1-2; TRBD1 agrees at 7 bases. Germline-derived CDR1 and CDR2 are MDHEN and SYDVKM. The CDR3 runs 14 residues. V lost 4 bases, J lost 3 bases, and 5 bases stayed unmatched. CDR3 bases: TGTGCCAGCAGTTCTCCGGGACAGTACTATGGCTACACCTTC. Translation gives CASSSPGQYYGYTF.

Ten or more counts support this clonotype. The chain employs TRBV11-2 and TRBJ1-1; a weak D match, TRBD1 (5 bases). CDR3 length: 15 amino acids. V was trimmed by 3 bases and J by 8 bases, leaving 19 bases between them. CDR1 SGHAT and CDR2 FQNNGV come from the germline V gene. CDR3 sequence (DNA): TGTGCCAGCAGCTTTCTGAGGTTGGGGCGTTCGGAAGCTTTCTTT. Translated, it gives CASSFLRLGRSEAFF.